The text below deals with one TCR beta chain. Its antigen is unknown. One end of the junction does not line up with germline, which may come from a read error. The data belong to a study of tumor-infiltrating lymphocytes in primary liver carcinoma. Study-wide results and caveats: Researchers found tumor-adjacent and tumor-blood pairs overlapped less than tumor region pairs. About 8-25% of top clones, no more, were shared by all five regions.

Germline assignment: CDR1 MDHEN and CDR2 SYDVKM. This CDR3 contains 16 residues. Unsorted bulk tissue, roughly 19-33 mg of it, served as the source for co-extraction of RNA and DNA. The patients had histopathologically diagnosed primary liver carcinoma, and their disease was treated by surgical resection. Five discrete regions of every tumor underwent sampling. Starting material of 450 to 500 ng total RNA yielded TCR beta cDNA via a constant-region primer. Slightly modified ARM-PCR served as the procedure for the TCR beta libraries. These libraries came from three rounds of nested multiplex PCR. TRBV1-TRBV30 forward primers paired with a C-beta reverse primer drove the first two PCR rounds, about 10 cycles each. Using its own MiXCR run on the multiplex PCR reads, TCRdb lists one record per CDR3 protein. The sample carries about 22,000 distinct CDR3 sequences, 75% to 85% recorded once.

The rearrangement joins TRBV28 to TRBJ2-5; D is possibly TRBD1 (5 bases). The sample consisted of liver tumor tissue from sampling region 2. Subset denoted: tumor region T2, inferior pole. The TCR sequence derives from a woman in her 30s with primary liver carcinoma and hepatitis B virus infection. The CDR3 DNA follows: TGTGCCAACAGTTTATGGAGACAGTGGGCCAGAGAGACCCACTACTTC. Translating gives CANSLWRQWARETHYF.